This T cell receptor beta chain was sequenced during a study of shared clonotypes between healthy human individuals. Turning to the study itself: Donors consisted of two women and a few men between 18 and 49.

A word on this clone: The antigen remains unidentified.

TCRdb keeps only in-frame clones here, not all; method: immunoSEQ multiplex PCR. The sample holds roughly 2 million clones; less than 95% are singletons and the top ten take 0.9% to 1.4%. V lost 2 bases, J lost 8 bases, and 9 bases lay in between. This CDR3 spans 11 amino acids. Looked up from germline, CDR1 is GTSNPN and CDR2 is SVGIG (reference sequence). CD45RO negativity and positive selection for CCR7 defined naive CD8 cells, a population that excluded terminally differentiated effector memory CD45RA+ cells. The donor population consisted of healthy HIV-negative adults with no recent acute infections or vaccinations. Study-level findings and limits: Some clonotypes were shared by all four sorted-subset donors, while others were not shared. The non-shared ones had lower generation probabilities than the shared ones.

The TCR comes from a man between 18 and 35 years old in good health. The sample was naive CD8+ T cells sorted from blood. The chain carries TRBV30 and TRBJ1-2, with D possibly matching TRBD1 (5 bases). In DNA, the CDR3 is TGTGCCTGGAGTTCGCAGGGCGGCTACACCTTC. Translating it yields CAWSSQGGYTF. Together with reference TRBV30 and TRBJ1-2, the CDR3 gives the full variable domain: SQTIHQWPATLVQPVGSPLSLECTVEGTSNPNLYWYRQAAGRGLQLLFYSVGIGQISSEVPQNLSASRPQDRQFILSSKKLLLSDSGFYLCAWSSQGGYTFGSGTRLTVV.